The next 26 T cell receptor beta chains were all read from a single sample in a study of T cells after posttransplantation cyclophosphamide. The assay was immunoSEQ multiplex PCR, and TCRdb's table has in-frame clones only and misses some. The table records about 24,000 clones, roughly 83% of them present only once. Sequenced material: PBMCs. These receptors all stem from a woman in her sixties or seventies with a blood cancer, CMV-positive, and with a related stem cell donor.

This sequence joins TRBV6-1 and TRBJ1-3, with 7 bases fitting TRBD1. This CDR3 contains 14 residues. V gave up 2 bases and J gave up 4 bases; unmatched junction bases: 2. Germline V gene sequence: CDR1 MNHNS, CDR2 SASEGT. This CDR3 reads CASSEPGQGNTIYF. The CDR3 DNA reads TGTGCCAGCAGTGAACCGGGACAGGGAAACACCATATATTTT.

In DNA, the CDR3 is TGTGCCAGCAGCTTAAGACTAGCGTACTACAATGAGCAGTTCTTC. Amino acid sequence: CASSLRLAYYNEQFF. This chain links TRBV13 with TRBJ2-1; 8 bases align to TRBD2. The CDR3 is made up of 15 amino acids. Losses at the gene ends were 2 bases for V and 3 bases for J; bases not matched to a gene: 3. Germline-derived CDR1 and CDR2 are PRHDT and FYEKMQ (reference sequence).

V is TRBV27 and J is TRBJ2-5, with a possible D match to TRBD2 (7 bases). This CDR3 is built from 15 residues. Trimming took 6 bases from V and 0 from J, leaving 14 bases between them. CDR1 MNHEY and CDR2 SMNVEV come from the germline V gene (reference sequence). The CDR3 region has the DNA TGTGCCAGCAGCCCCAGGGGAGGGCACCAAGAGACCCAGTACTTC. It yields the protein CASSPRGGHQETQYF.

This clone has a handful of counts. The rearrangement links TRBV6-1 to TRBJ2-1, with unresolved D. The V end was cut by 8 bases, the J end by 5 bases, with 7 bases between. Germline lookup yields CDR1 MNHNS and CDR2 SASEGT. CDR3 length equals 11 residues. The CDR3 DNA follows: TGTGCCAGCGAGCTACACAATGAGCAGTTCTTC. It translates to CASELHNEQFF.

The chain joins TRBV19 to TRBJ1-5; the match to TRBD1 covers 7 bases. The CDR3 contains 15 residues. The germline CDR1 and CDR2 sequences are LNHDA and SQIVND (reference sequence). Trimming took 6 bases from V and 4 from J; bases not matched to a gene: 9. The DNA for the CDR3 is TGTGCCAGTAGCATGACAGGGAGTGGGAATCAGCCCCAGCATTTT. Protein: CASSMTGSGNQPQHF.

V gene TRBV7-9 combines with J gene TRBJ2-1; the D gene is possibly TRBD2 (5 bases). V dropped 5 bases and J dropped 5 bases, with 16 bases sitting between them. Per the germline V gene, CDR1 is SEHNR and CDR2 is FQNEAQ (reference sequence). The CDR3 consists of 15 residues. CDR3 in amino acids: CASSPGFYDDNEQFF. DNA for the CDR3: TGTGCCAGCAGCCCGGGATTCTACGACGACAATGAGCAGTTCTTC. Supplemented by reference TRBV7-9 and TRBJ2-1, the full variable domain reads DTGVSQNPRHKITKRGQNVTFRCDPISEHNRLYWYRQTLGQGPEFLTYFQNEAQLEKSRLLSDRFSAERPKGSFSTLEIQRTEQGDSAMYLCASSPGFYDDNEQFFGPGTRLTVL.

The chain couples TRBV21-1 to TRBJ1-5; the D call of TRBD1 is as the table states it, not checked on the DNA. TRBV21-1 corresponds to a pseudogene. The CDR3 extends over 20 amino acids. The CDR3 coding sequence is TGTGCCAGCAGCTTAGGACTGGGGGACAGGGGACCTTATAGCAATCAGCCCCAGCATTTT. Amino acid sequence: CASSLGLGDRGPYSNQPQHF.

This chain uses TRBV6-5 with TRBJ2-5; D is possibly TRBD2 (5 bases). The J call may be incorrect, as the DNA end agrees better with TRBJ2-7. CDR1 MNHEY and CDR2 SVGAGI come from the germline V gene. This CDR3 has 14 amino acids. The CDR3 loop is CASRTSGWSYEQYF. In DNA, the CDR3 is TGTGCCAGCAGGACAAGCGGATGGAGCTACGAGCAGTACTTC.

The V call is TRBV27, the J call TRBJ1-5, with 7 bases lining up with TRBD1. The CDR3 is 13 amino acids. CDR1 MNHEY and CDR2 SMNVEV come from the germline V gene (reference sequence). V shed 8 bases and J 5 bases; nucleotides not matched to a gene: 6. The CDR3 region has the DNA TGTGCCAGCCAAACAGGGGTCGATCAGCCCCAGCATTTT. Translating it yields CASQTGVDQPQHF.

V and J are TRBV5-5 and TRBJ1-1; D uncertain. There are 13 residues in the CDR3. CDR1 and CDR2 (germline): SGHKS, YYEKEE (reference sequence). V was pared by 2 bases and J by 1 base, with 6 bases between. The CDR3 DNA reads as TGTGCCAGCAGCTTCGGCGGGAACACTGAAGCTTTCTTT. As protein: CASSFGGNTEAFF.

The rearrangement links TRBV7-8 to TRBJ1-1, with D maybe TRBD1 (5 bases). The CDR3 contains 13 residues. V lost 1 base, J lost 7 bases, and 10 bases lay in between. CDR1 is SGHVS, CDR2 FQNEAQ, per germline. The CDR3 DNA reads as TGTGCCAGCAGCTTAGTCACAGGCCTTGAAGCTTTCTTT. It encodes CASSLVTGLEAFF.

This chain uses TRBV2 with TRBJ2-1, with TRBD2 matching over 10 bases. V lost 3 bases, J lost 3 bases, and 11 bases stayed unmatched. The CDR3 loop spans 18 amino acids. Looked up from germline, CDR1 is SNHLY and CDR2 is FYNNEI. The DNA for the CDR3 is TGTGCCAGCAGTGACCCAGTGTGGACTAGCGGAAGCTACAATGAGCAGTTCTTC. Encoded protein: CASSDPVWTSGSYNEQFF.

The rearrangement joins TRBV5-1 to TRBJ2-1; 7 nucleotides match TRBD2. J was trimmed by 7 bases and V by 4 bases; bases with no gene match: 8. The CDR3 has 14 residues. Germline loops: CDR1 SGHRS, CDR2 YFSETQ. This CDR3 is CASSKSLAPNEQFF. The CDR3 bases are TGCGCCAGCAGCAAGTCACTAGCGCCTAATGAGCAGTTCTTC.

The chain uses TRBV29-1 and TRBJ1-1; no reliable D call. Germline V lookup: CDR1 SQVTM, CDR2 ANQGSEA. The V end was cut by 6 bases, the J end by 8 bases, with 10 bases between. This CDR3 has 10 residues. The CDR3 DNA reads TGCAGCGTCTCATACTCGGAAGCTTTCTTT. This translates into CSVSYSEAFF.

V and J are TRBV7-2 and TRBJ1-3, with 7 bases fitting TRBD1. Germline V lookup: CDR1 SGHTA, CDR2 FQGNSA. The CDR3 runs 15 residues. The junction had 5 bases not matched to a gene; V was cut back by 2 bases and J by 4 bases. The CDR3: CASSLQGGLGNTIYF. CDR3 nucleotide sequence: TGTGCCAGCAGCTTACAGGGGGGATTGGGAAACACCATATATTTT.

This clone was found once. This chain uses TRBV20-1 with TRBJ2-7, with unresolved D. CDR3 length equals 11 residues. In germline, CDR1 is DFQATT, CDR2 SNEGSKA (reference sequence). Trimming pared 3 bases from V and 7 bases from J, leaving 10 bases between. The CDR3 protein is CSARWLMEQYF. Written as DNA, the CDR3 is TGCAGTGCTAGGTGGCTGATGGAGCAGTACTTC.

The chain is built from TRBV11-2 and TRBJ2-1; no definite D call. The CDR3 consists of 12 residues. Between the trimmed V and J ends, which lost 4 bases and 3 bases, there was a span of 4 bases. Germline CDR1 SGHAT, CDR2 FQNNGV. DNA for the CDR3: TGTGCCAGCAGCTCCCTCTACAATGAGCAGTTCTTC. Translating gives CASSSLYNEQFF.

The chain couples TRBV5-4 to TRBJ2-7; 11 bases agree with TRBD1. CDR3 length equals 16 residues. CDR1 and CDR2 from the germline V gene are SGHNT and YYREEE (reference sequence). V trimming: 0 bases; J trimming: 3 bases; junction bases outside the gene matches: 5. The CDR3 DNA sequence: TGTGCCAGCAGCTTGGGGGGACAGGGGGGGGTCTACGAGCAGTACTTC. Protein product: CASSLGGQGGVYEQYF. The complete variable domain, with remaining parts taken from reference TRBV5-4 and TRBJ2-7, reads ETGVTQSPTHLIKTRGQQVTLRCSSQSGHNTVSWYQQALGQGPQFIFQYYREEENGRGNFPPRFSGLQFPNYSSELNVNALELDDSALYLCASSLGGQGGVYEQYFGPGTRLTVT.

The chain employs TRBV7-3 and TRBJ2-2; perhaps TRBD2 as D (6 bases). The CDR3 length is 18 residues. Germline CDR1 SGHTA, CDR2 FQGTGA. V shed 1 base and J shed 1 base, with 16 bases lying between them. The CDR3 DNA sequence: TGTGCCAGCAGCTTAAGGGGAGGAGCGCTTCGGAACACCGGGGAGCTGTTTTTT. Encoded protein: CASSLRGGALRNTGELFF.

V usage is TRBV19 and J usage is TRBJ1-1; D is ambiguous. The length of the CDR3 is 13 residues. Germline values: CDR1 LNHDA, CDR2 SQIVND (reference sequence). V dropped 4 bases and J dropped 3 bases, with 9 bases sitting between them. CDR3 in DNA: TGTGCCAGTAGTACGAACCGGGACACTGAAGCTTTCTTT. Its protein is CASSTNRDTEAFF.

This rearrangement joins TRBV6-5 to TRBJ1-2, with D possibly matching TRBD1 (6 bases). The ends were cut back, 6 bases at V and 1 base at J, with 9 bases in the middle. Germline assignment: CDR1 MNHEY and CDR2 SVGAGI. The CDR3 consists of 13 residues. The CDR3 loop reads CASRQDSNYGYTF. As DNA, the CDR3 is TGTGCCAGCAGACAGGACAGTAACTATGGCTACACCTTC.

V gene TRBV2 combines with J gene TRBJ1-2, with 8 nucleotides matching TRBD1. V trimming: 7 bases; J trimming: 5 bases; junction bases outside the gene matches: 9. This CDR3 has 14 amino acids. Per germline, CDR1 SNHLY and CDR2 FYNNEI. The CDR3 loop reads CASILQGGDYGYTF. CDR3 nucleotides: TGTGCCAGCATTTTACAGGGGGGGGATTATGGCTACACCTTC.

J is TRBJ2-5 and V is TRBV5-1; possible D gene TRBD1, 5 bases. The V gene lost 0 bases and the J gene lost 0 bases, with 9 bases spanning the gap. Germline V gives CDR1 SGHRS, CDR2 YFSETQ. CDR3 length equals 15 residues. This CDR3 reads CASSLAPGYQETQYF. The CDR3 nucleotides are TGCGCCAGCAGCTTGGCGCCAGGGTACCAAGAGACCCAGTACTTC.

CDR3 in DNA: TGTGCCAGCAGTGATTGGCCGAACACTGAAGCTTTCTTT. The encoded protein is CASSDWPNTEAFF. The rearrangement joins TRBV6-1 to TRBJ1-1, with no clear D. CDR3 length: 13 residues. Germline lookup yields CDR1 MNHNS and CDR2 SASEGT. Trimming stripped 3 bases from V and 1 base from J, with 6 bases between.

The chain is built from TRBV7-9 and TRBJ2-1, with 12 bases matching TRBD2. V trimming: 2 bases; J trimming: 9 bases; junction bases outside the gene matches: 5. The CDR3 contains 15 residues. Looked up from germline, CDR1 is SEHNR and CDR2 is FQNEAQ (reference sequence). In nucleotides, the CDR3 is TGTGCCAGCAGCTTACTAGCGGGAGGGCAGGGTGAGCAGTTCTTC. The encoded protein is CASSLLAGGQGEQFF.

This clone came up once. This chain uses TRBV11-2 with TRBJ2-7; TRBD2 aligns across 7 bases. Per germline, CDR1 SGHAT and CDR2 FQNNGV. The V segment lost 0 bases and the J segment 6 bases; nucleotides outside the gene matches: 8. CDR3 length: 15 amino acids. CDR3 nucleotide sequence: TGTGCCAGCAGCTTAGATGCGGCGGGAGACCGCGAGCAGTACTTC. It encodes CASSLDAAGDREQYF.